This T cell receptor (beta chain) was retrieved from a study of T cell repertoires in cytomegalovirus infection. Background on the study: Evidence of both CMV infection and a matching HLA type came from public TCR beta signatures.

In its sample, this clonotype was seen many times. Its antigen is unidentified. Points from the study as a whole: There were HLA-C-restricted CMV-specific TCR beta clonotypes dominating the ex vivo response.

TCRdb redid the calling of the reads with MiXCR, one entry per CDR3 protein. The repertoire holds around 230,000 distinct CDR3 sequences, with 6.5% as singletons. The CDR3 is 14 residues long. The J segment lost 7 bases and the V segment lost 6 bases, leaving 9 bases of the junction unmatched. Germline CDR1 is SQVTM and CDR2 is ANQGSEA. Sequencing used PBMCs. The V gene is TRBV29-1, the J gene TRBJ1-6; 7 bases fit TRBD1. This TCR came from a human donor in good health (CMV status not recorded). Some clones in this sample may be carry-over from other donors' samples. This chain's CDR3 is CSVSLDRDNSPLHF. The CDR3 nucleotides are TGCAGCGTCAGCTTAGACAGGGACAATTCACCCCTCCACTTT.